The 30 T cell receptor beta chains below all came from one sample that was sequenced in a study of tumor and adjacent non-tumor tissue in lung cancer. The template was RNA from unsorted bulk tissue. More than 3 cm separated this lung sample from the edge of the tumor. The library came from three nested PCR rounds adapted from ARM-PCR protocols. From the multiplex PCR reads, TCRdb called clonotypes with MiXCR, one entry per CDR3 protein. The sample has tens of thousands of distinct CDR3 sequences; 65% to 75% are singletons. The sequencing sample was made of distant non-tumor lung tissue. The receptors originated from a woman between 50 and 59 years old with non-small cell lung cancer.

The sample holds a few counts of this clonotype. The chain recombines TRBV11-2 with TRBJ2-7; maybe TRBD2 (6 bases). The CDR3 runs to 15 residues. Deletions cut 5 bases from V and 3 bases from J, with 17 bases between. Germline V gene sequence: CDR1 SGHAT, CDR2 FQNNGV. The CDR3, as DNA: TGTGCCAGCAGCCTCGGGACGGGGGTTAACTACGAGCAGTACTTC. Translated, it gives CASSLGTGVNYEQYF.

Note on this clonotype: A much larger clone differs by one base, so this may be a read error. The chain is built from TRBV20-1 and TRBJ2-1; tentatively, D is TRBD1 (6 bases). This CDR3 has 12 amino acids. Germline V CDR1 and CDR2: DFQATT, SNEGSKA (reference sequence). CDR3 bases: TGCAATGCTGGAAGGACAGTTGGTGAGCAGTTCTTC. Its protein product is CNAGRTVGEQFF.

About this clonotype: The final CDR3 position lacks the conserved phenylalanine or tryptophan, pointing to a likely read error. The gene calls are TRBV11-1 and TRBJ2-1; no firm D call. Germline V gene lookup returns CDR1 SGHAT and CDR2 FQDESV (reference sequence). The CDR3 has 16 residues. Trimming left V 10 bases short and J 4 bases short, with 23 bases between. Here the CDR3 reads CANSSPMHAAYNEQFS. The CDR3 nucleotides are TGTGCCAATAGTTCACCGATGCATGCGGCTTACAATGAGCAGTTCTCC.

With regard to this clonotype: The junction departs from germline at one end; a sequencing error may be responsible. The chain uses TRBV11-1 and TRBJ2-5; D not certain. Germline V gene data show CDR1 as SGHAT and CDR2 as FQDESV (reference sequence). There are 14 residues in the CDR3. The CDR3 loop is CDSSLATPQETQCF. For the CDR3, the DNA is TGTGACAGCAGCTTAGCAACTCCGCAAGAGACCCAGTGCTTC.

This clonotype turned up a few times. The chain carries TRBV6-2 or TRBV6-3 and TRBJ2-2; 9 positions match TRBD2. The CDR3 loop spans 19 amino acids. The trim removed 0 bases at V and 1 base at J, leaving 9 bases unmatched. Germline V lookup: CDR1 MNHEY, CDR2 SVGEGT. The CDR3 protein is CASSYSSGTSRRNTGELFF. DNA of the CDR3: TGTGCCAGCAGTTACTCTTCTGGGACTAGCAGGAGGAACACCGGGGAGCTGTTTTTT.

This clonotype was found a few times. It may be a read error: a sequence one base away is much more abundant. The chain employs TRBV4-3 and TRBJ1-6; D is perhaps TRBD1 (6 bases). The germline V and J ends were trimmed by 0 bases and 8 bases, with 11 bases remaining between them. CDR3 length equals 15 residues. The germline V gene has CDR1 LGHNA and CDR2 YSLEER. The CDR3 coding sequence is TGCGCCAGCAGCCAAGAGCGGGGGGCAGATTCACCCCTCCACTTT. Encoded protein: CASSQERGADSPLHF.

This clonotype was observed a handful of times. This may come from a read error, since a much larger clone is one base off. The chain couples TRBV20-1 to TRBJ2-4; perhaps D is TRBD1 or TRBD2 (5 bases each). This CDR3 contains 17 residues. The germline V gene has CDR1 DFQATT and CDR2 SNEGSKA (reference sequence). CDR3 loop: CSAGRGASYGAKTIQYF. The CDR3 region has the DNA TGCAGTGCAGGACGTGGGGCCTCATACGGGGCCAAAACCATTCAGTACTTC.

The CDR3 bases are TGTGCTGGCAGCTTGGACAGGCTGGCAGATACGCAGTATTTT. Amino acid sequence: CAGSLDRLADTQYF. This chain uses TRBV11-3 with TRBJ2-3; 7 nucleotides line up with TRBD1. CDR3 length: 14 amino acids. The germline gives CDR1 SGHNT, CDR2 YENEEA.

Turning to this clonotype: Being one base from a much bigger clone, this may be a read error. The V call is TRBV20-1, the J call TRBJ1-5; D is unresolved. CDR3 size: 12 residues. Germline CDR1 is DFQATT and CDR2 is SNEGSKA (reference sequence). Trimming took off 6 bases at V and 4 bases at J, with 10 bases between the two ends. The CDR3: CSASSGNQPQHF. The CDR3 coding sequence is TGCAGTGCATCCTCGGGGAATCAGCCCCAGCATTTT.

This clonotype was recorded at least ten times. V gene TRBV5-6 combines with J gene TRBJ2-1, with 7 bases aligning to TRBD2. Germline CDR1 and CDR2: SGHDT and YYEEEE. Trimming at V came to 4 bases and at J to 5 bases, leaving 9 bases not matched to a gene. The CDR3 totals 15 residues. CDR3: CASSPSPSGNNEQFF. The CDR3 nucleotides read TGTGCCAGCAGCCCCTCACCTAGCGGCAACAATGAGCAGTTCTTC.

Remarks on this clonotype: This may come from a read error, since a much larger clone is one base off. As the CDR3 is not closed by the conserved phenylalanine or tryptophan, this likely results from a read error. The J gene is TRBJ2-3, the V gene TRBV4-1; D possibly corresponds to TRBD2 (7 bases). Per germline, CDR1 MGHRA and CDR2 YSYEKL. V gave up 2 bases and J gave up 4 bases, with 16 bases separating them. The CDR3 runs 16 residues. This CDR3 reads CASSQWGGVASDTQYY. The DNA of the CDR3 is TGCGCCAGCAGCCAATGGGGGGGCGTAGCGTCAGATACGCAGTATTAT.

With regard to this clonotype: A read error may explain this, as a much larger clone is one base away. The gene calls are TRBV4-3 and TRBJ2-6, with D tentatively TRBD2 (5 bases). The CDR3 has 16 residues. CDR1 and CDR2 (germline): LGHNA, YSLEER. Here the CDR3 reads CASSQDGRTGVNVLTF. The CDR3 DNA sequence: TGCGCCAGCAGCCAAGATGGAAGGACTGGGGTCAACGTCCTGACTTTC.

By sample share, this clonotype is medium-sized. J is TRBJ2-5 and V is TRBV20-1; D gene uncertain. V was clipped by 0 bases and J by 4 bases, with 15 bases between them. This CDR3 is built from 15 residues. From germline, CDR1 is DFQATT and CDR2 SNEGSKA (reference sequence). CDR3 in amino acids: CSARDRVKSTETQYF. The DNA of the CDR3 is TGCAGTGCTAGAGATAGAGTTAAGTCTACAGAGACCCAGTACTTC.

With respect to this clonotype: Just one base apart from a much larger clone, this may be a read error. V usage is TRBV20-1 and J usage is TRBJ1-1; D might be TRBD1 (6 bases). This CDR3 has 15 amino acids. Germline CDR1 and CDR2: DFQATT and SNEGSKA (reference sequence). With 5 bases removed from V and 4 bases from J, the gap between germline ends came to 20 bases. CDR3 protein: CSAGPRGRDGTEAFF. The CDR3 nucleotides are TGCAGTGCTGGACCCCGGGGGCGCGACGGCACTGAAGCTTTCTTT.

The chain combines TRBV11-1 with TRBJ2-3; D gene unclear. Trimming shortened V by 5 bases and J by 4 bases, and 19 bases separated the two germline ends. There are 16 residues in the CDR3. Looked up from germline, CDR1 is SGHAT and CDR2 is FQDESV (reference sequence). The CDR3 nucleotides read TGTGCCAGCAGCAAATGGGTACAGTCTGCAGCAGATACGCAGTATTTT. It yields the protein CASSKWVQSAADTQYF.

This clonotype was counted between two and nine times. One base away lies a much larger clone, so this may be a sequencing read error. The gene calls are TRBV6-1 and TRBJ2-7; D remains unclear. V lost 3 bases, J lost 6 bases, and 12 bases lay in between. The CDR3 totals 13 residues. Germline V gene data show CDR1 as MNHNS and CDR2 as SASEGT. CDR3 residues: CASSDPPHSEQYF. Here the CDR3 DNA reads TGTGCCAGCAGTGATCCCCCACACTCCGAGCAGTACTTC.

The chain joins TRBV12-3 or TRBV12-4 to TRBJ2-1, with 12 bases matching TRBD2. The CDR3 has 16 residues. The ends lost 9 bases at V and 9 bases at J; junction bases unmatched: 15. The CDR3 DNA follows: TGTGCCAGTACCCTTCCACTAGCGGGAGGTAGTGGTGAGCAGTTCTTC. Translation: CASTLPLAGGSGEQFF.

This clonotype was counted many times. The chain couples TRBV28 to TRBJ1-1; tentatively, D is TRBD1 (6 bases). This CDR3 spans 14 amino acids. Trimming took off 8 bases at V and 6 bases at J, with 19 bases between the two ends. CDR1 is MDHEN and CDR2 is SYDVKM in the germline V gene. This chain's CDR3 is CASVTGSKGPEAFF. DNA of the CDR3: TGTGCCAGCGTTACAGGGTCCAAGGGGCCTGAAGCTTTCTTT.

This clonotype was seen only a few times. The chain combines TRBV30 with TRBJ1-3; D is ambiguous. Germline V CDR1 and CDR2: GTSNPN, SVGIG (reference sequence). The CDR3 length is 14 residues. V lost 0 bases to trimming and J lost 3 bases, with 9 bases between them. This CDR3 is CAWSVPGIGNTIYF. In nucleotides, the CDR3 is TGTGCCTGGAGTGTACCAGGAATTGGAAACACCATATATTTT.

Points on this clonotype: The CDR3 does not end in the conserved phenylalanine or tryptophan, so this is likely a read error. Because the CDR3's place on the DNA is in doubt, the DNA is left out and the CDR3 is given as listed by TCRdb. J is TRBJ2-7 and V is TRBV12-3 or TRBV12-4; the table names TRBD2, a call not compared with the DNA. Inclusive of both ends, the CDR3 amounts to 14 amino acids. The CDR3 protein is CASSSGLADYEHYI.

This clonotype was seen repeatedly, ten times or more. This chain joins TRBV10-3 and TRBJ2-7; perhaps TRBD2 as D (5 bases). This CDR3 comprises 13 residues. The ends were cut back, 3 bases at V and 5 bases at J, with 11 bases in the middle. The germline gives CDR1 ENHRY, CDR2 SYGVKD. The DNA of the CDR3 is TGTGCCATCAGTGAATATGAGGGCGACGAGCAGTACTTC. It encodes CAISEYEGDEQYF.

This clonotype occurred many times. The rearrangement joins TRBV6-6 to TRBJ2-7, with D hard to call. CDR1 is MNHNY and CDR2 is SVGAGI in the germline V gene (reference sequence). V was shortened by 0 bases and J by 6 bases, with 6 bases between the two germline ends. The CDR3 is made up of 12 amino acids. CDR3 DNA sequence: TGTGCCAGCAGTTACTCCACCCTCGAGCAGTACTTC. Residues: CASSYSTLEQYF.

This clonotype is termed medium-sized. The rearrangement joins TRBV11-2 to TRBJ2-1; D uncertain. V lost 0 bases and J lost 9, with 9 bases in between. The CDR3 extends over 13 amino acids. Germline V lookup: CDR1 SGHAT, CDR2 FQNNGV. This CDR3 is CASSLDRRGEQFF. The CDR3 DNA reads as TGTGCCAGCAGCTTAGATCGGAGAGGTGAGCAGTTCTTC.

Notes on this clonotype: Germline and junction disagree at one end, which may indicate a read error. The chain uses TRBV24-1 and TRBJ2-3; TRBD2 agrees at 13 bases. CDR3 length equals 19 residues. The germline gives CDR1 KGHDR, CDR2 SFDVKD. DNA for the CDR3: TGTGCCACCAGTGATCCACGTAGGACTAGCGGGAGTGTGACAGTTACGCAGTATTTT. This translates into CATSDPRRTSGSVTVTQYF.

As for this clonotype: With a much larger clone just one base away, this may be a read error. V is TRBV5-5 and J is TRBJ2-7, with D perhaps matching TRBD1 (6 bases). The CDR3 is 15 residues long. Germline CDR1 is SGHKS and CDR2 is YYEKEE (reference sequence). The CDR3 sequence: CVSSLPTGSRYEQYF. CDR3 DNA: TGTGTCAGCAGCTTGCCAACAGGGTCCCGCTACGAGCAGTACTTC.

In its sample, this clonotype was seen once. One junction end does not reproduce the germline sequence, and a read error may be involved. This chain connects TRBV11-2 to TRBJ2-5; TRBD1 might be the D (6 bases). Looked up from germline, CDR1 is SGHAT and CDR2 is FQNNGV. The CDR3 is 15 residues long. CDR3 protein: CASSLVRQDPIAQYF. Written as DNA, the CDR3 is TGTGCCAGCAGTTTAGTTCGACAGGACCCGATCGCCCAGTACTTC.

Details on this clonotype: The junction and the germline gene differ at one end; a read error may be behind it. The chain joins TRBV20-1 to TRBJ2-7; TRBD1 aligns across 7 bases. The germline CDR1 and CDR2 sequences are DFQATT and SNEGSKA (reference sequence). The CDR3 is 14 amino acids. The chain's CDR3 is CNASSERTGYEQYF. The CDR3 DNA reads as TGCAATGCTAGTAGTGAGAGGACAGGCTACGAGCAGTATTTC.

Notes on this clonotype: Being one base from a much bigger clone, this may be a read error. This chain uses TRBV5-1 with TRBJ1-6, with D maybe TRBD1 (6 bases). The CDR3 is 15 amino acids. Germline loops: CDR1 SGHRS, CDR2 YFSETQ. The CDR3 protein is CASSLPGQINSLLHF. CDR3 sequence (DNA): TGCGCCAGCAGCTTACCGGGACAAATTAATTCACTCCTCCACTTT.

Regarding this clonotype: Likely a read error: the CDR3 ends without its conserved phenylalanine or tryptophan. The J gene is TRBJ2-3, the V gene TRBV6-1; TRBD2 matches at 9 bases. The CDR3 has 17 residues. Germline V gene lookup returns CDR1 MNHNS and CDR2 SASEGT. This CDR3 reads CTSSDRGSGSSADTQYH. CDR3 sequence (DNA): TGTACCAGCAGTGACCGTGGTAGCGGGAGTTCTGCAGATACGCAGTATCAT.

Concerning this clonotype itself: A much larger clone lies one base from this, so it may be a read error. The CDR3 loop is CASSQETSVSEQYF. The CDR3 nucleotides are TGTGCCAGCAGCCAAGAAACTAGCGTGTCCGAGCAGTACTTC. J is TRBJ2-7 and V is TRBV4-2, with TRBD2 identical over 7 bases. Germline loops: CDR1 LGHNA, CDR2 YNFKEQ. The CDR3 is 14 residues long. Unmatched junction bases numbered 5, after V lost 0 bases and J lost 6 bases.